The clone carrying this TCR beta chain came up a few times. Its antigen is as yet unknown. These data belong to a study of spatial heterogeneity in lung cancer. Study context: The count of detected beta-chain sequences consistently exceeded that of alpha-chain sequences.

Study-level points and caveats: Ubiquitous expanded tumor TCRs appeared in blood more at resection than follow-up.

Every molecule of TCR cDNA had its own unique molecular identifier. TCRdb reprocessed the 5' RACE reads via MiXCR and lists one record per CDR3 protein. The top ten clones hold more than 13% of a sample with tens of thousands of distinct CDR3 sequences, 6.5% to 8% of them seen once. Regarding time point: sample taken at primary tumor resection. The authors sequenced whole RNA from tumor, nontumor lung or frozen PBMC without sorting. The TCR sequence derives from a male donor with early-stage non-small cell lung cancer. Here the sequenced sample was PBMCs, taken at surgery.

The CDR3 DNA reads as TGCGCCAGCAGCTTGGCGGCTAGCGGGAGCACAGATACGCAGTATTTT. Amino acids: CASSLAASGSTDTQYF. The chain couples TRBV5-1 to TRBJ2-3, with 8 bases matching TRBD2. V lost 0 bases to trimming and J lost 0 bases; unmatched junction nucleotides: 3. The CDR3 runs 16 residues. Germline assignment: CDR1 SGHRS and CDR2 YFSETQ. Full variable domain (remainder filled in from reference TRBV5-1 and TRBJ2-3): KAGVTQTPRYLIKTRGQQVTLSCSPISGHRSVSWYQQTPGQGLQFLFEYFSETQRNKGNFPGRFSGRQFSNSRSEMNVSTLELGDSALYLCASSLAASGSTDTQYFGPGTRLTVL.